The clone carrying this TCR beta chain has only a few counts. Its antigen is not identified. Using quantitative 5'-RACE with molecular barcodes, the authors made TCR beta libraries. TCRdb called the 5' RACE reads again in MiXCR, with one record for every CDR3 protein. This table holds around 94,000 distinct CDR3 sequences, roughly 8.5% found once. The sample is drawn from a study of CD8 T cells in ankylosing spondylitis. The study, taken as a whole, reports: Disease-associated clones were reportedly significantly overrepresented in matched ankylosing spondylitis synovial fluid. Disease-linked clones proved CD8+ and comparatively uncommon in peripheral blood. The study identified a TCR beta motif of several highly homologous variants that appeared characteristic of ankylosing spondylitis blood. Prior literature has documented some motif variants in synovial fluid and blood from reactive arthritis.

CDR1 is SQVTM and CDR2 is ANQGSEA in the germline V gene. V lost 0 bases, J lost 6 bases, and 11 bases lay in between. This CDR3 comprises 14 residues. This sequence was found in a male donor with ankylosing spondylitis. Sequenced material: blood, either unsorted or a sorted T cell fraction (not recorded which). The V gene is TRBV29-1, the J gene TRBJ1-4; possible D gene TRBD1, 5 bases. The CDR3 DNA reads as TGCAGCGTTGAAGAGAGGGGCGGGGATGAAAAACTGTTTTTT. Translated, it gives CSVEERGGDEKLFF.